These 5 T cell receptor beta chains were all obtained from the same sample, sequenced in a study of blood T cell repertoires in COVID-19. The assay was immunoSEQ multiplex PCR, and TCRdb's table has in-frame clones only and misses some. The sample lists a few hundred thousand clones; 85% to 90% were seen once. Sequenced material: PBMCs or T cells enriched from blood (not recorded which). Receptors originate from a woman aged 18-29 years in a cohort exposed to, infected with or recovered from COVID-19 (not recorded which).

This clone was seen a single time. V and J are TRBV11-3 and TRBJ1-5; 10 bases are a match to TRBD1. Germline V lookup: CDR1 SGHNT, CDR2 YENEEA. With 5 bases clipped from V and 5 bases from J, the junction kept 3 bases outside the gene matches. This CDR3 has 14 amino acids. The CDR3 loop is CASSPGTGDQPQHF. The CDR3, as DNA: TGTGCCAGCAGCCCCGGGACAGGGGATCAGCCCCAGCATTTT.

The genes are TRBV2 and TRBJ1-5; D not resolved. The CDR3 has 15 residues. Germline V gene sequence: CDR1 SNHLY, CDR2 FYNNEI. V lost 4 bases and J 2 bases, leaving 12 bases between the germline ends. The CDR3 nucleotides are TGTGCCAGCAGTGGGGCAGTAGAACGCAATCAGCCCCAGCATTTT. Amino acid sequence: CASSGAVERNQPQHF.

The CDR3 protein is CSVQDRGNTGELFF. In DNA form, the CDR3 reads TGCAGCGTTCAGGACAGGGGGAACACCGGGGAGCTGTTTTTT. The chain employs TRBV29-1 and TRBJ2-2; 9 nucleotides match TRBD1. Unmatched junction bases numbered 2, after V lost 5 bases and J lost 1 base. The germline gives CDR1 SQVTM, CDR2 ANQGSEA. The CDR3 length is 14 residues.

This chain connects TRBV7-9 to TRBJ1-2; 7 nucleotides align to TRBD1. Germline assignment: CDR1 SEHNR and CDR2 FQNEAQ (reference sequence). The CDR3 is 15 amino acids. V shed 5 bases, J shed 4 bases, and the junction held 10 bases outside the gene matches. CDR3: CASSRQGRLPYGYTF. CDR3 DNA: TGTGCCAGCAGCCGACAGGGTCGCCTTCCCTATGGCTACACCTTC.

DNA for the CDR3: TGCGCCAGCAGCCTCCTCCCGGGACAGGGAAACACCATATATTTT. Translation gives CASSLLPGQGNTIYF. V is TRBV4-1 and J is TRBJ1-3; 7 nucleotides match TRBD1. Germline loops: CDR1 MGHRA, CDR2 YSYEKL. This CDR3 has 15 amino acids. V lost 4 bases to trimming and J lost 4 bases; unmatched junction nucleotides: 7.